The clone carrying this TCR beta chain has more than one count but fewer than ten. Its cognate antigen is unknown. This record belongs to a study of T cell responses to AZD1222 COVID-19 vaccine. Whole-study results and caveats: At 160-218 and 743-854, vaccine-associated CD4 TCRs were dominant, and they spanned spike. Epitopes outside B.1.351 and B.1.1.7 mutated regions reportedly drew nearly half of spike TCRs. In a largely white British group with more females than males, clonal diversity was possibly underestimated. Increases in Spike-specific TCR breadth and depth were seen after two AZD1222 doses.

Data came from immunoSEQ multiplex PCR; TCRdb stores just in-frame clones and leaves some out. The sample holds about 70,000 clones; around 84% are singletons and the top ten take roughly 22%. This TCR was sampled from an adult in good health. Source: peripheral blood, taken on day 0 of AZD1222 vaccination.

CDR3 bases: TGTGCCAGCAGTCTAACATACGTAGAGCAGTTCTTC. Protein sequence: CASSLTYVEQFF. The rearrangement links TRBV12-3 or TRBV12-4 to TRBJ2-1; D remains ambiguous. Deletions cut 5 bases from V and 10 bases from J, with 12 bases between. The CDR3 is 12 residues long.